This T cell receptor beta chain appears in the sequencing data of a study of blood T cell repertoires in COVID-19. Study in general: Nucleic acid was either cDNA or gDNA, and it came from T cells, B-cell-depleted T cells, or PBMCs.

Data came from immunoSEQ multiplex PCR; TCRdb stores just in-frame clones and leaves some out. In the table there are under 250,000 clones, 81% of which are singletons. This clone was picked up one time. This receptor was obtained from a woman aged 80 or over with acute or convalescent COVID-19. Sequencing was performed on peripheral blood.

CDR3 loop: CASRGAVYEQYF. The CDR3 DNA reads as TGTGCCAGCAGAGGGGCCGTCTACGAGCAGTACTTC. The rearrangement links TRBV28 to TRBJ2-7, with a possible D match to TRBD1 (5 bases). There are 12 residues in the CDR3. Trimming left V 6 bases short and J 3 bases short, with 9 bases between. The V gene's germline CDR1 is MDHEN and CDR2 SYDVKM.